This TCR beta chain was documented in a study of T cells of healthy individuals. TCRdb independently ran MiXCR on the 5' RACE reads; one entry per CDR3 protein. The table records about 53,000 distinct CDR3 sequences, roughly 14% of them present only once. The CDR3 spans 17 residues. V lost 0 bases and J lost 4, with 16 bases in between. Germline assignment: CDR1 DFQATT and CDR2 SNEGSKA (reference sequence). Ten or more counts support this clonotype. V gene TRBV20-1 combines with J gene TRBJ1-6, with D possibly being TRBD1 (6 bases). The receptor comes from a human donor in good health. The CDR3 nucleotides are TGCAGTGCTAGAGATCTGTTACAGGGAGGGTATAATTCACCCCTCCACTTT. It yields the protein CSARDLLQGGYNSPLHF.